The source of this TCR beta chain is a study of vaccination and CD4 T cells after COVID-19. The wider study: With a range of 35 to 161, the median interval from diagnosis to drawing post-COVID samples was 90 to 120 days. Researchers treated control cultures with a CEFX pool, an HIV-1 Nef pool, or no peptide.

Sample treatment: approximately 10-day PBMC culture with coronavirus spike peptide pools or control peptides (ViraFEST assay). ViraFEST used peptide pools to expand antigen-specific T cells before TCR sequencing. Study-level points and caveats: Only post-vaccination samples contained a median approximately 86% of the reactive clones in convalescent patients.

The CDR3 has 14 residues. Trimming left V 2 bases short and J 3 bases short, with 9 bases between. Germline V lookup: CDR1 LNHDA, CDR2 SQIVND (reference sequence). This clonotype was counted only a few times. Antigen: not known. Oncomine TCR Beta short-read sequencing was applied to DNA from cultured CD4+ T cells. TCRdb independently ran MiXCR on the PCR reads; one entry per CDR3 protein. The data contain about 20,000 distinct CDR3 sequences, 40% to 65% of them singletons. Sequenced material: CD4+ T cells from blood, cultured in vitro. The TCR originated in a human donor who had recovered from COVID-19. The chain uses TRBV19 and TRBJ2-3; tentatively, D is TRBD2 (5 bases). The CDR3 protein is CASSIRGLTDTQYF. The CDR3 coding sequence is TGTGCCAGTAGTATACGGGGTCTAACAGATACGCAGTATTTT.